These 15 T cell receptor beta chains were sequenced from one sample in a study of cytomegalovirus exposure and HLA in healthy donors. Profiled with immunoSEQ multiplex PCR; TCRdb holds only in-frame clones, not every one. The sample has around 190,000 clones; roughly 86% are singletons. Sequenced sample: PBMCs. The receptors originated from a woman aged 18-29 years in good health and CMV-seronegative.

The genes are TRBV12-5 and TRBJ1-2; a possible D gene is TRBD1 (6 bases). CDR3 length: 16 amino acids. Germline assignment: CDR1 LGHNT and CDR2 FRNRAP. V was shortened by 0 bases and J by 6 bases, with 17 bases between the two germline ends. The CDR3 region has the DNA TGTGCTAGTGGTTTGGTAATACCGACAGGTCTGGATGGCTACACCTTC. It encodes CASGLVIPTGLDGYTF.

The chain carries TRBV7-8 and TRBJ2-2; TRBD2 agrees at 8 bases. From germline, CDR1 is SGHVS and CDR2 FQNEAQ. V lost 2 bases and J lost 1; bases outside the gene matches: 12. The CDR3 is 19 amino acids. The CDR3 spells CASSLFGRGALRNTGELFF. Here the CDR3 DNA reads TGTGCCAGCAGCTTATTCGGGCGGGGGGCTCTCAGGAACACCGGGGAGCTGTTTTTT.

V gene TRBV15 combines with J gene TRBJ2-3; 10 positions match TRBD2. The CDR3 sequence is 17 residues long. With 3 bases clipped from V and 1 base from J, the junction kept 7 bases outside the gene matches. Per the germline V gene, CDR1 is LNHNV and CDR2 is YYDKDF (reference sequence). The CDR3 is CATSSLLLAGGTDTQYF. The DNA for the CDR3 is TGTGCCACCAGCAGCTTACTGCTAGCGGGGGGCACAGATACGCAGTATTTT.

To note about this clone: At the DNA level, this CDR3 is encoded by other sequences in the same sample as well. This chain joins TRBV29-1 and TRBJ2-5, with a tentative D call TRBD1 (5 bases). V lost 4 bases and J lost 2, with 8 bases in between. The CDR3 loop spans 12 amino acids. The germline V gene has CDR1 SQVTM and CDR2 ANQGSEA. Here the CDR3 DNA reads TGCAGCGTTGTTACAGGACAAGAGACCCAGTACTTC. This translates into CSVVTGQETQYF. The whole variable domain, remainder taken from reference TRBV29-1 and TRBJ2-5, is SAVISQKPSRDICQRGTSLTIQCQVDSQVTMMFWYRQQPGQSLTLIATANQGSEATYESGFVIDKFPISRPNLTFSTLTVSNMSPEDSSIYLCSVVTGQETQYFGPGTRLLVL.

This chain joins TRBV2 and TRBJ2-1, with 8 nucleotides matching TRBD2. The germline V gene has CDR1 SNHLY and CDR2 FYNNEI. The CDR3 has 16 residues. The V and J ends lost 3 bases and 5 bases, in that order; junction bases with no gene match: 9. DNA of the CDR3: TGTGCCAGCAGTGAGGCTCCCGGCGGGGGGAACAATGAGCAGTTCTTC. Its protein is CASSEAPGGGNNEQFF.

This CDR3 is CASSPGATGTGKLFF. The CDR3 region has the DNA TGTGCCAGCTCACCAGGGGCGACAGGGACTGGAAAACTGTTTTTT. The V gene is TRBV18, the J gene TRBJ1-4, with 7 bases that match TRBD1. This CDR3 contains 15 residues. The junction had 10 bases not matched to a gene; V was cut back by 2 bases and J by 10 bases. Germline V gene lookup returns CDR1 KGHSH and CDR2 LQKENI.

The chain joins TRBV12-5 to TRBJ1-2; D remains unclear. Deletions cut 0 bases from V and 8 bases from J, with 10 bases between. The CDR3 contains 13 residues. Germline V gives CDR1 LGHNT, CDR2 FRNRAP. The CDR3: CASGLVPPGGYTF. The CDR3 nucleotides are TGTGCTAGTGGTTTGGTACCTCCGGGAGGCTACACCTTC.

This chain joins TRBV18 and TRBJ2-2; TRBD1 agrees at 10 bases. V was clipped by 3 bases and J by 2 bases; unmatched bases: 9. The CDR3 consists of 18 residues. Germline V gene lookup returns CDR1 KGHSH and CDR2 LQKENI. The CDR3 loop reads CASSPQRQGALNTGELFF. DNA of the CDR3: TGTGCCAGCTCACCCCAGCGACAGGGGGCGCTTAACACCGGGGAGCTGTTTTTT.

In this sample, this clone turned up once. This sequence joins TRBV10-2 and TRBJ2-1; 11 bases match TRBD2. CDR1 WSHSY and CDR2 SAAADI come from the germline V gene. V was clipped by 2 bases and J by 6 bases; unmatched bases: 9. This CDR3 contains 17 residues. CDR3 nucleotides: TGCGCCAGCAGTGAGACAGGGCTAGCGGGGGGTTTCAATGAGCAGTTCTTC. It specifies CASSETGLAGGFNEQFF.

Turning to this clone: A read error may account for a junction end that differs from germline. The chain employs TRBV27 and TRBJ2-7, with 16 bases that match TRBD2. Germline values: CDR1 MNHEY, CDR2 SMNVEV (reference sequence). The CDR3 length is 16 residues. In nucleotides, the CDR3 is TGTGCCAGCAGTTTAGAGGGGACTAGCGGGGGGGAGCAGGCCAACTTC. This translates into CASSLEGTSGGEQANF.

The genes are TRBV11-3 and TRBJ2-3; the D gene is possibly TRBD2 (5 bases). This CDR3 has 14 amino acids. Per germline, CDR1 SGHNT and CDR2 YENEEA. The V end was cut by 5 bases, the J end by 0 bases, with 9 bases between. CDR3 protein: CASSLTGSTDTQYF. CDR3 DNA sequence: TGTGCCAGCAGCCTGACGGGGAGCACAGATACGCAGTATTTT.

In its sample, this clone was seen once. The chain has TRBV7-9 and TRBJ2-7; 8 bases fit TRBD1. The CDR3 contains 15 residues. Germline V lookup: CDR1 SEHNR, CDR2 FQNEAQ (reference sequence). V lost 1 base to trimming and J lost 6 bases; unmatched junction nucleotides: 8. Here the CDR3 DNA reads TGTGCCAGCAGCTTAGTCCTGGCAGGGGGCAGCGAGCAGTACTTC. Amino acids: CASSLVLAGGSEQYF.

The chain's CDR3 is CASSSLTRETQYF. The CDR3 DNA reads as TGTGCCAGCAGCTCCCTGACCAGGGAGACCCAGTACTTC. This rearrangement joins TRBV7-2 to TRBJ2-5; D is ambiguous. With 4 bases removed from V and 5 bases from J, the gap between germline ends came to 11 bases. This CDR3 is built from 13 residues. Per germline, CDR1 SGHTA and CDR2 FQGNSA.

CDR3 coding DNA: TGCGCCAGCAGCCTGTCCTCTAAACAGTATGGCTACACCTTC. Translation gives CASSLSSKQYGYTF. The chain joins TRBV4-1 to TRBJ1-2; D remains ambiguous. The CDR3 consists of 14 residues. CDR1 and CDR2 (germline): MGHRA, YSYEKL. V lost 4 bases, J lost 5 bases, and 14 bases lay in between.

This rearrangement joins TRBV28 to TRBJ1-2; the D gene is possibly TRBD1 (6 bases). Between the trimmed V and J ends, which lost 6 bases and 4 bases, there was a span of 18 bases. CDR3 size: 15 residues. The germline gives CDR1 MDHEN, CDR2 SYDVKM. CDR3 sequence: CASSPEDSFSYGYTF. CDR3 nucleotides: TGTGCCAGCAGCCCGGAGGACAGCTTTTCCTATGGCTACACCTTC.